This T cell receptor (beta chain) was recovered during a study of cytomegalovirus exposure and HLA in healthy donors. In regard to this clone: Other nucleotide sequences in the sample specify the same CDR3.

PCR involved 60 Vbeta and 13 Jbeta primers. Assay: immunoSEQ multiplex PCR; the TCRdb copy retains only in-frame clones and omits some. This table holds about 170,000 clones, 70% to 90% found once. Losses at the gene ends were 0 bases for V and 2 bases for J; bases not matched to a gene: 4. CDR3 size: 16 residues. Germline V gives CDR1 SGHRS, CDR2 YFSETQ. This sequence was found in a girl aged 10-17 years in good health and CMV-seropositive. Source material: PBMCs. The genes are TRBV5-1 and TRBJ2-2; 7 bases agree with TRBD2. This CDR3 reads CASSLVAGVNTGELFF. CDR3 DNA: TGCGCCAGCAGCTTGGTTGCGGGGGTTAACACCGGGGAGCTGTTTTTT.